The next 25 T cell receptor beta chains were all read from a single sample in a study of response to subunit inactivated influenza vaccine. TCRdb reanalysed the RT-PCR reads using MiXCR and keeps one entry per CDR3 protein. The table shows about 700,000 distinct CDR3 sequences, with approximately 14% occurring only once. The sequenced sample was PBMCs from blood, obtained 14 to 15 days before vaccination. These receptors were obtained from a man aged 45 to 65 who received an inactivated influenza vaccine.

This clonotype was counted many times. The V call is TRBV27, the J call TRBJ2-1; D is perhaps TRBD2 (5 bases). Germline CDR1 and CDR2: MNHEY and SMNVEV (reference sequence). Trimming left V 0 bases short and J 2 bases short, with 8 bases between. CDR3 length: 15 amino acids. In nucleotides, the CDR3 is TGTGCCAGCAGTTTATCGTCCGGGACCTACAATGAGCAGTTCTTC. Its protein is CASSLSSGTYNEQFF.

This clonotype was picked up a small number of times. V usage is TRBV9 and J usage is TRBJ2-7; D perhaps matches TRBD2 (6 bases). CDR1 is SGDLS, CDR2 YYNGEE, per germline. This CDR3 is 15 amino acids long. V shed 4 bases and J shed 0 bases, with 14 bases lying between them. The CDR3 protein is CASSTYATSSYEQYF. The CDR3 nucleotides read TGTGCCAGCAGCACCTACGCGACTAGCTCCTACGAGCAGTACTTC.

The genes are TRBV9 and TRBJ1-2; D is perhaps TRBD1 (6 bases). Germline V gene lookup returns CDR1 SGDLS and CDR2 YYNGEE. CDR3 length: 14 amino acids. The ends were cut back, 3 bases at V and 4 bases at J, with 13 bases in the middle. CDR3 amino acids: CASSGGAELYGYTF. CDR3 coding DNA: TGTGCCAGCAGCGGGGGGGCAGAACTCTATGGCTACACCTTC.

This clonotype was seen only a few times. The rearrangement links TRBV20-1 to TRBJ2-1; the D is unclear. Per germline, CDR1 DFQATT and CDR2 SNEGSKA (reference sequence). The CDR3 runs to 15 residues. V lost 0 bases to trimming and J lost 3 bases, with 12 bases between them. CDR3 sequence (DNA): TGCAGTGCTAGAGAACGGCGAAACCGCTACAATGAGCAGTTCTTC. This translates into CSARERRNRYNEQFF.

This clonotype was counted ten times or more. The chain uses TRBV4-1 and TRBJ2-4; 7 bases are shared with TRBD2. The ends lost 0 bases at V and 6 bases at J; junction bases unmatched: 5. The CDR3 contains 15 residues. CDR1 MGHRA and CDR2 YSYEKL come from the germline V gene. CDR3 coding DNA: TGCGCCAGCAGCCAAGATCCTAGCGGAATAAACATTCAGTACTTC. Protein product: CASSQDPSGINIQYF.

This chain joins TRBV7-2 and TRBJ1-3; the D is unclear. Germline CDR1 and CDR2: SGHTA and FQGNSA. V lost 1 base to trimming and J lost 0 bases, with 7 bases between them. The CDR3 contains 15 residues. This chain's CDR3 is CASSLDYSSGNTIYF. CDR3 coding DNA: TGTGCCAGCAGCTTAGACTATAGCTCTGGAAACACCATATATTTT.

This clonotype occurred many times. The CDR3 sequence: CASSLTGGSGIQYF. As DNA, the CDR3 is TGTGCCAGCAGCTTAACTGGGGGCTCCGGCATTCAGTACTTC. The V call is TRBV7-3, the J call TRBJ2-4, with a tentative D call TRBD1 (6 bases). This CDR3 contains 14 residues. Trimming stripped 0 bases from V and 9 bases from J, with 12 bases between. Germline loops: CDR1 SGHTA, CDR2 FQGTGA.

In its sample, this clonotype was seen a few times. The V gene is TRBV5-4, the J gene TRBJ2-5; no reliable D call. This CDR3 has 14 residues. Between the trimmed V and J ends, which lost 0 bases and 5 bases, there was a span of 11 bases. The germline gives CDR1 SGHNT, CDR2 YYREEE (reference sequence). The CDR3 DNA follows: TGTGCCAGCAGCTTGGCCCAGCACGAGGAGACCCAGTACTTC. Translating it yields CASSLAQHEETQYF.

This clonotype was counted ten times or more. V and J are TRBV10-3 and TRBJ1-2, with unresolved D. The germline gives CDR1 ENHRY, CDR2 SYGVKD. This CDR3 is built from 14 residues. V was pared by 3 bases and J by 8 bases, with 16 bases between. The CDR3: CAISDTIKPGGYTF. For the CDR3, the DNA is TGTGCCATCAGTGACACAATCAAACCTGGCGGCTACACCTTC.

The genes are TRBV4-3 and TRBJ2-1; 10 nucleotides agree with TRBD1. The trim removed 6 bases at V and 6 bases at J, leaving 5 bases unmatched. Germline CDR1 LGHNA, CDR2 YSLEER. The CDR3 extends over 14 amino acids. This CDR3 reads CASRRDRGTNEQFF. The CDR3 DNA reads TGCGCCAGCAGGAGGGACAGGGGCACCAATGAGCAGTTCTTC.

The rearrangement uses TRBV6-2 or TRBV6-3 and TRBJ1-1, with D hard to call. Trimming removed 5 bases from V and 1 base from J, with 11 bases in between. CDR1 and CDR2 (germline): MNHEY, SVGEGT. CDR3 length: 14 amino acids. CDR3 in amino acids: CASSRHLSNTEAFF. The CDR3 DNA is TGTGCCAGCAGTCGCCATCTTTCGAACACTGAAGCTTTCTTT.

This chain uses TRBV11-2 with TRBJ2-7; D is undetermined. Trimming cost V 3 bases and J 6 bases, with 9 bases left between them. The CDR3 contains 12 residues. Germline V gene sequence: CDR1 SGHAT, CDR2 FQNNGV. CDR3: CASSFNFGEQYF. CDR3 DNA: TGTGCCAGCAGCTTTAATTTCGGCGAGCAGTACTTC. Full variable domain (outside the CDR3, taken from reference TRBV11-2 and TRBJ2-7): EAGVAQSPRYKIIEKRQSVAFWCNPISGHATLYWYQQILGQGPKLLIQFQNNGVVDDSQLPKDRFSAERLKGVDSTLKIQPAKLEDSAVYLCASSFNFGEQYFGPGTRLTVT.

In this sample, this clonotype turned up a few times. Sequence at one end of the junction differs from germline and may be a read error. CDR3 amino acids: CASSLTSTNHGYTF. The CDR3 coding sequence is TGTGCCAGCAGTTTAACTTCGACTAACCATGGCTACACCTTC. This chain uses TRBV12-3 or TRBV12-4 with TRBJ1-2; D is ambiguous. This CDR3 has 14 residues.

This clonotype was seen more than once but under ten times. This chain links TRBV5-1 with TRBJ1-1, with 7 nucleotides matching TRBD1. J lost 1 base, V lost 4 bases, and 7 bases had no gene match. Germline V gives CDR1 SGHRS, CDR2 YFSETQ. The CDR3 consists of 15 residues. CDR3 sequence (DNA): TGCGCCAGCAGCCGAGATTACAGGGGGAACACTGAAGCTTTCTTT. The encoded protein is CASSRDYRGNTEAFF. Full variable domain (outside the CDR3, taken from reference TRBV5-1 and TRBJ1-1): KAGVTQTPRYLIKTRGQQVTLSCSPISGHRSVSWYQQTPGQGLQFLFEYFSETQRNKGNFPGRFSGRQFSNSRSEMNVSTLELGDSALYLCASSRDYRGNTEAFFGQGTRLTVV.

The V and J genes are TRBV10-3 and TRBJ1-6; 9 bases align to TRBD1. The germline CDR1 and CDR2 sequences are ENHRY and SYGVKD. With 3 bases clipped from V and 9 bases from J, the junction kept 6 bases outside the gene matches. The CDR3 loop spans 15 amino acids. CDR3 residues: CAISEMGQGGSPLHF. Written as DNA, the CDR3 is TGTGCCATCAGTGAAATGGGACAGGGAGGTTCACCCCTCCACTTT.

This clonotype showed up just a few times. This chain joins TRBV4-1 and TRBJ2-7; TRBD1 agrees at 7 bases. Germline CDR1 MGHRA, CDR2 YSYEKL. The CDR3 loop spans 14 amino acids. J lost 5 bases, V lost 1 base, and 5 bases had no gene match. The CDR3, as DNA: TGCGCCAGCAGCCAAGGCCGACAGGGTAACGAGCAGTACTTC. Its translation is CASSQGRQGNEQYF.

V usage is TRBV14 and J usage is TRBJ1-2; D call uncertain. The germline V and J ends were trimmed by 4 bases and 5 bases, with 11 bases remaining between them. This CDR3 contains 13 residues. CDR1 and CDR2 from the germline V gene are SGHDN and FVKESK. This chain's CDR3 is CASSLNLGYGYTF. The CDR3 DNA sequence: TGTGCCAGCAGCCTTAACTTGGGGTATGGCTACACCTTC.

This clonotype was seen more than once but under ten times. The chain carries TRBV7-8 and TRBJ2-7; 12 bases are shared with TRBD1. Germline V lookup: CDR1 SGHVS, CDR2 FQNEAQ. CDR3 size: 14 residues. V lost 1 base and J lost 10; bases outside the gene matches: 5. For the CDR3, the DNA is TGTGCCAGCAGCTTAGTTGGGACAGGGGGCGTCCAGTACTTC. Protein: CASSLVGTGGVQYF.

A few counts support this clonotype. V usage is TRBV9 and J usage is TRBJ2-3; TRBD2 matches 7 bases. Germline V CDR1 and CDR2: SGDLS, YYNGEE. CDR3 length: 15 residues. Trimming took 4 bases from V and 3 from J; bases not matched to a gene: 8. CDR3 sequence reads: CASSPEGLRTDTQYF. CDR3 coding DNA: TGTGCCAGCAGCCCAGAGGGACTAAGAACAGATACGCAGTATTTT.

This clonotype came up a few times. J is TRBJ2-7 and V is TRBV6-5, with D unclear. The germline CDR1 and CDR2 sequences are MNHEY and SVGAGI. Trimming removed 3 bases from V and 8 bases from J, with 17 bases in between. The CDR3 has 14 amino acids. The CDR3 sequence is CASSYTRQIQQQYF. DNA of the CDR3: TGTGCCAGCAGTTATACCAGGCAGATCCAACAGCAGTACTTC.

The genes are TRBV18 and TRBJ1-2; a weak D match, TRBD1 (6 bases). Trimming left V 3 bases short and J 4 bases short, with 15 bases between. CDR1 is KGHSH, CDR2 LQKENI, per germline. The CDR3 has 15 residues. CDR3 nucleotide sequence: TGTGCCAGCTCACCGGGTCCGGGGGGGCTCTATGGCTACACCTTC. Amino acid sequence: CASSPGPGGLYGYTF. The full variable domain, rest sourced from reference TRBV18 and TRBJ1-2, is NAGVMQNPRHLVRRRGQEARLRCSPMKGHSHVYWYRQLPEEGLKFMVYLQKENIIDESGMPKERFSAEFPKEGPSILRIQQVVRGDSAAYFCASSPGPGGLYGYTFGSGTRLTVV.

The chain is built from TRBV6-2 or TRBV6-3 and TRBJ1-1, with 7 bases that match TRBD1. Germline-derived CDR1 and CDR2 are MNHEY and SVGEGT. The CDR3 sequence is 15 residues long. V lost 6 bases to trimming and J lost 1 base; unmatched junction nucleotides: 8. CDR3: CASSDGQVKNTEAFF. The DNA for the CDR3 is TGTGCCAGCAGCGATGGACAGGTAAAGAACACTGAAGCTTTCTTT.

This chain links TRBV27 with TRBJ2-1; no clear D gene. V gave up 6 bases and J gave up 0 bases, with 21 bases separating them. Germline V gene sequence: CDR1 MNHEY, CDR2 SMNVEV (reference sequence). The CDR3 has 18 residues. CDR3 sequence: CASSLGTARSSSYNEQFF. In DNA form, the CDR3 reads TGTGCCAGCAGCTTAGGCACAGCACGGAGTTCCTCCTACAATGAGCAGTTCTTC.

Of note for this clonotype: This sequence may be a read error, since a much larger clone differs from it by one base. J is TRBJ2-5 and V is TRBV25-1; the D gene is possibly TRBD2 (6 bases). CDR3 length: 12 amino acids. CDR1 is MGHDK, CDR2 SYGVNS, per germline. Between the trimmed V and J ends, which lost 5 bases and 4 bases, there was a span of 8 bases. The CDR3: CASSMGGETQYF. In nucleotides, the CDR3 is TGTGCCAGCAGTATGGGGGGAGAGACCCAGTACTTC.

The chain recombines TRBV27 with TRBJ2-2; the match to TRBD1 covers 7 bases. The CDR3 is 13 amino acids. J gave up 6 bases and V 5 bases, and 3 bases lay outside the gene matches. Germline CDR1 is MNHEY and CDR2 is SMNVEV (reference sequence). Here the CDR3 DNA reads TGTGCCAGCAGTGTCCAGGGGGCCGGGGAGCTGTTTTTT. It translates to CASSVQGAGELFF.